The sequence of this T cell receptor beta chain was determined in a study of CD8+CD57+ T cells in acquired aplastic anemia. On the study more broadly: The study obtained an average of about 3.4 ug of DNA from sorted CD4+ and CD8+ cells.

This clonotype has ten or more counts. The antigen is unknown. V was shortened by 5 bases and J by 4 bases, with 13 bases between the two germline ends. The CDR3 consists of 14 residues. Germline CDR1 reads LNHDA; CDR2 reads SQIVND (reference sequence). Findings and caveats of the study: Common to patients and controls were roughly 30 CD8+ CDR3 sequences.

Template material for TCR beta VDJ and CDR3 profiling consisted of genomic DNA. TCRdb reanalysed the reads using MiXCR and keeps one entry per CDR3 protein. The table has some 160,000 distinct CDR3 sequences, less than 50% seen once. Only patients with CD8+CD57+ cell expansion on flow cytometry were chosen for sequencing. Every patient had severe acquired aplastic anemia. The sample was sorted CD4+, CD8+, or CD8+CD57+ T cells (not recorded which) from PBMCs. This TCR derives from a human donor with aplastic anemia. This chain links TRBV19 with TRBJ2-3; tentative D call: TRBD1 (6 bases). The CDR3 nucleotides are TGTGCCAGTAGTCTACAGGGTCCCCCAGATACGCAGTATTTT. It translates to CASSLQGPPDTQYF.